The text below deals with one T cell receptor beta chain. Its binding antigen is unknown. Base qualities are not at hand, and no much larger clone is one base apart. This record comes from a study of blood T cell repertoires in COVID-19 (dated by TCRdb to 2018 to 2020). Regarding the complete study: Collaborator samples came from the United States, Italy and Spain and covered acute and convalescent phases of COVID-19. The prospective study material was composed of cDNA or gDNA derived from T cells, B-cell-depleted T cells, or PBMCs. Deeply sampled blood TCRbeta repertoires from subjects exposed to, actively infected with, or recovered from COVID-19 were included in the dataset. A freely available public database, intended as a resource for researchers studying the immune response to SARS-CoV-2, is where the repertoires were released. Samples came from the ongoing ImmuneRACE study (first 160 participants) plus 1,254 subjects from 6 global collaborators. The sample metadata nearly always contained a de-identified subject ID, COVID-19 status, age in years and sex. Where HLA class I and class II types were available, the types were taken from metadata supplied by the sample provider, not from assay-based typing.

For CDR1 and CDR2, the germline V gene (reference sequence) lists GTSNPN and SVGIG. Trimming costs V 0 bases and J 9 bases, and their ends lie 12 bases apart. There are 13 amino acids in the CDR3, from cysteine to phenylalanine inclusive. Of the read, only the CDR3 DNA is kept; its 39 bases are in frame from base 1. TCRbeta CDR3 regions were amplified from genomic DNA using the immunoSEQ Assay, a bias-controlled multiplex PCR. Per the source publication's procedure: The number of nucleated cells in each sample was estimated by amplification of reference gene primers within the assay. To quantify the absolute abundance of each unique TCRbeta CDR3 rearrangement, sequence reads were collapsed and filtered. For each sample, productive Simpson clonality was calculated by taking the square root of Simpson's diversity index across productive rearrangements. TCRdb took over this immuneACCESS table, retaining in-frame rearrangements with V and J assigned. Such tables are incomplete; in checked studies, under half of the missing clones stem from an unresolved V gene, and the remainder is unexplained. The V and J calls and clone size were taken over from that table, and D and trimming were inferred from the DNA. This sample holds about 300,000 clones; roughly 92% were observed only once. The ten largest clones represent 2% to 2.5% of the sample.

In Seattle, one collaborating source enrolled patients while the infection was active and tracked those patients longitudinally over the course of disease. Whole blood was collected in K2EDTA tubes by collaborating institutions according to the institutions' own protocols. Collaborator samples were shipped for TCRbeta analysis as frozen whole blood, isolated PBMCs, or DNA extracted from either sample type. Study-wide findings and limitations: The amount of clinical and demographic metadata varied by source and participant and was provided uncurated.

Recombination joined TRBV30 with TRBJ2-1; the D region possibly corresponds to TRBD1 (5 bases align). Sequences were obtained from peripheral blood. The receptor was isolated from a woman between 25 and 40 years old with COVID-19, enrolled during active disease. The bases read TGTGCCTGGAGTGTACTTGGGGCTAGTGAGCAGTTCTTC. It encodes CAWSVLGASEQFF.